A selection of T cell receptor beta chains follows, all from one sample in a study of blood T cell repertoires in COVID-19. Assay used: immunoSEQ multiplex PCR; TCRdb lists only in-frame clones, some missing. Here the sample spans 360,000 or so clones, roughly nine tenths being singletons. Sequencing was done on a sample of PBMCs or T cells enriched from blood (not recorded which). The receptors here all came from a woman aged 25-40 years who had recovered from COVID-19. The CDR3 runs from the conserved cysteine through the conserved F or W. Each record gives: J gene, clone size, D gene, V gene, CDR3 DNA, CDR3 protein. A D gene is named only where the DNA matches it firmly. The listing skips clone size in some rows; elsewhere it reads once, few, many or a size class.

>TRBJ1-4|once|-|TRBV27
TGTGCCAGTTCCAGGGCAGGGAATGAAAAACTGTTTTTT
CASSRAGNEKLFF
>TRBJ2-1|-|TRBD2|TRBV6-5
TGTGCCAGCAGAGCGGGGGGGTACAATGAGCAGTTCTTC
CASRAGGYNEQFF
>TRBJ1-2|-|TRBD1|TRBV7-2
TGTGCCAGCAGCTTAGAAGGACAGGGGGCGAACTATGGCTACACCTTC
CASSLEGQGANYGYTF
>TRBJ1-3|-|-|TRBV2
TGTGCCACTCTCGGGAGTTCCTCTGGAAACACCATATATTTT
CATLGSSSGNTIYF
>TRBJ1-1|-|-|TRBV7-2
TGTGCCAGCAGCTTAACGTTGGGGGGTCCTGAAGCTTTCTTT
CASSLTLGGPEAFF
>TRBJ1-1|-|TRBD1|TRBV5-4
TGTGCCAGCAGCCCCTGGACAGGGGAGACTGAAGCTTTCTTT
CASSPWTGETEAFF
>TRBJ1-1|few|-|TRBV7-6
TGTGCCAGCAGCTTATTCGGGGTTAACACTGAAGCTTTCTTT
CASSLFGVNTEAFF
>TRBJ2-1|-|TRBD2|TRBV5-1
TGCGCCAGCAGCCCGGGACTAGCGGGGGGGTTTTCCTACAATGAGCAGTTCTTC
CASSPGLAGGFSYNEQFF
>TRBJ2-5|-|-|TRBV19
TGTGCCAGTAGTATCGGGGGGCTCCAAGAGACCCAGTACTTC
CASSIGGLQETQYF
>TRBJ2-3|-|-|TRBV25-1
TGTGCCAGCAGTCGTCCCGGGAGCACAGATACGCAGTATTTT
CASSRPGSTDTQYF
>TRBJ2-2|-|-|TRBV9
TGTGCCAGCAGCGTAGGCCTAGCGAACACCGGGGAGCTGTTTTTT
CASSVGLANTGELFF
>TRBJ1-1|-|-|TRBV2
TGTGCCAGCAGTGGACAGCCAAACACTGAAGCTTTCTTT
CASSGQPNTEAFF
>TRBJ1-2|-|-|TRBV19
TGTGCCACCCGCGGGCAGGGGAACGTTCAATATGGCTACACCTTC
CATRGQGNVQYGYTF
>TRBJ2-2|-|-|TRBV4-1
TGCGCCAGCAGCTCTCCCCTGGGGGGATTAAGCACCGGGGAGCTGTTTTTT
CASSSPLGGLSTGELFF
>TRBJ2-5|-|TRBD2|TRBV29-1
TGCAGCGCCACCCTTGAGCGGGGAGAGACCCAGTACTTC
CSATLERGETQYF
>TRBJ1-1|-|-|TRBV9
TGTGCCAGCAGCGTAGTCGGGGGAGGAACTGAAGCTTTCTTT
CASSVVGGGTEAFF
>TRBJ2-3|-|TRBD2|TRBV27
TGTGCCAGCAGTCCAGCGGGAGGGAGCACAGATACGCAGTATTTT
CASSPAGGSTDTQYF
>TRBJ1-4|-|-|TRBV28
TGTGCCAGCAGTTTACAGGGTGAAAAACTGTTTTTT
CASSLQGEKLFF
>TRBJ1-1|-|-|TRBV12-1
TGTGCCAGCAGCTTTGCATCGGGAGGGGGGTTTATGAACACTGAAGCTTTCTTT
CASSFASGGGFMNTEAFF
>TRBJ2-1|-|-|TRBV3-1/TRBV3-2
TGTGCCAGCAGCCAAGATTCTAGCGCAGTGTGGCAGTTCTTC
CASSQDSSAVWQFF
>TRBJ2-5|-|TRBD2|TRBV19
TGTGCCAGTAGTATAAAAGCGGCGGTACTAGCGGGAAAGTACCAAGAGACCCAGTACTTC
CASSIKAAVLAGKYQETQYF
>TRBJ2-2|-|TRBD1|TRBV4-1
TGCGCCAGCAGCCTCGCCCTACCGACAGGGTCTACCGGGGAGCTGTTTTTT
CASSLALPTGSTGELFF